These T cell receptor beta chains were read from a single sample in a study of blood T cell repertoires in COVID-19. Generated by immunoSEQ multiplex PCR, the TCRdb table keeps only in-frame clones and is missing some. This sample has more than 50,000 clones, with 74% found just once. Sequenced: peripheral blood. The source of these receptors is a woman aged 80 or older with acute or convalescent COVID-19. The conserved cysteine and the conserved F or W are not part of the CDR3 here. The order of the fields is clone size, J gene, V gene, CDR3 protein. Only some rows state a clone size, as once, few, many or a class for expanded clones.

few,TRBJ2-4,TRBV12-5,ASGLRTSGSSNIQY
-,TRBJ2-5,TRBV19,ASSVTSADETQY
once,TRBJ1-1,TRBV20-1,SATGNGAF
-,TRBJ2-5,TRBV7-2,ASSSPGQGAGTQY
-,TRBJ2-1,TRBV5-1,ASSLGTQVNEQF
-,TRBJ2-1,TRBV11-3,ASSLRHGAGGAYNEQF
-,TRBJ1-4,TRBV15,ATSRDMYEKLF
-,TRBJ1-1,TRBV7-9,ASSLTGDEAF
once,TRBJ1-5,TRBV6-2/TRBV6-3,ASSPPTGYSNQPQH
-,TRBJ2-1,TRBV7-2,ASSLIGTGLNEQF
once,TRBJ1-4,TRBV28,ASRRPTGVANEKLF
-,TRBJ2-7,TRBV13,ASSLARVRKY
once,TRBJ2-6,TRBV7-2,ASSLGQGSGANVLT
-,TRBJ2-5,TRBV6-1,ASSEGDRDQETQY
many,TRBJ2-2,TRBV29-1,SVEGTGPGELF
-,TRBJ2-3,TRBV7-7,ASSLGAQTDTQY
-,TRBJ2-5,TRBV5-4,ASSNRDSLQETQY
-,TRBJ2-2,TRBV7-9,ASSRTSVGGELF
-,TRBJ2-4,TRBV7-2,ASSPNPGGAKNIQY
-,TRBJ2-1,TRBV10-3,AISVGTSGSRSYNEQF
many,TRBJ2-1,TRBV4-2,ASSPTSGSFENEQF
-,TRBJ2-1,TRBV7-2,ASSLAGLAGSYNEQF
few,TRBJ2-5,TRBV27,ASSPGTSGRGETQY
few,TRBJ2-7,TRBV28,AIRGLAVHEQY
-,TRBJ1-3,TRBV19,ASSMSSGNTIY
once,TRBJ2-1,TRBV5-1,ASSFWLRSYNEQF
-,TRBJ1-2,TRBV7-2,ASSLATGGGGYT
-,TRBJ1-5,TRBV28,ASSRDRGYQPQH
-,TRBJ2-4,TRBV24-1,ATSAADRAPNIQY
-,TRBJ1-1,TRBV7-9,ASSRTGGLAEAF
many,TRBJ1-4,TRBV4-3,ASSQDRGQGEVTNEKLF
-,TRBJ2-7,TRBV28,ASATGTYEQY
-,TRBJ2-1,TRBV28,ASSSTRTSVNEQF
many,TRBJ1-6,TRBV6-5,ASSYRGGLRSPLH
-,TRBJ2-3,TRBV9,ASSVQGGRRYTDTQY
-,TRBJ2-5,TRBV19,ASSMAASSAETQY
-,TRBJ1-3,TRBV11-2,ASSLSLSGNTIY
-,TRBJ1-2,TRBV5-1,ASSFGRGLAGDGYT
few,TRBJ1-2,TRBV6-5,ASSYEGGYT
-,TRBJ1-2,TRBV28,ASRQQGFNYGYT
-,TRBJ2-1,TRBV6-1,ASSEVGHSYNEQF
-,TRBJ2-7,TRBV11-2,ASSARGGAANEQY
-,TRBJ2-7,TRBV4-1,ASSHPSFRRTSENPAGYEQY
-,TRBJ2-5,TRBV28,ASNLAGVETQY
-,TRBJ2-7,TRBV7-2,ASSLRLDGSYEQY
once,TRBJ1-6,TRBV10-3,AISESAGVNSPLH
few,TRBJ1-4,TRBV12-3/TRBV12-4,ASKLDSHPLF
-,TRBJ2-5,TRBV7-7,ASSLAGRETQY
-,TRBJ1-2,TRBV29-1,SVERRGERGYT
-,TRBJ1-2,TRBV6-1,ASSEARAWEYGYT
few,TRBJ2-7,TRBV27,ASSLRQGTSYEQY